Presented here are 10 T cell receptor beta chains from one specimen sequenced in a study of blood T cell repertoires in COVID-19 (dated by TCRdb to the early 2020s). Libraries came from the immunoSEQ multiplex PCR assay. TCRdb provides this immuneACCESS table in a form limited to in-frame rearrangements. Some clones are lacking; in checked studies, under half of them reflect an unresolved V gene, and why the rest are absent is not known. The sample yields 40,000 to 50,000 clones; over 75% were counted once. The biggest ten clones account for 39% of the sample. Material for sequencing was peripheral blood. These receptors all come from a man aged 40-49 years with active or convalescent COVID-19.

This clone occurred once. The chain couples TRBV6-1 to TRBJ1-5; D is uncertain. From germline, CDR1 is MNHNS and CDR2 SASEGT. This CDR3 comprises 15 residues. Trimming took 0 bases from V and 3 from J, leaving 9 bases between them. The CDR3 spells CASSEALQYNQPQHF. The CDR3 DNA follows: TGTGCCAGCAGTGAAGCGCTTCAGTACAATCAGCCCCAGCATTTT.

This rearrangement joins TRBV14 to TRBJ2-5; D gene ambiguous. The V and J ends lost 0 bases and 5 bases respectively, with 7 bases between them. CDR1 is SGHDN, CDR2 FVKESK, per germline. CDR3 size: 13 residues. The chain's CDR3 is CASSQDLSETQYF. CDR3 coding DNA: TGTGCCAGCAGCCAAGATCTCTCGGAGACCCAGTACTTC.

A few counts support this clone. The rearrangement uses TRBV19 and TRBJ1-5; 11 bases match TRBD1. This CDR3 is built from 13 residues. V lost 7 bases and J lost 6; bases outside the gene matches: 2. Germline V gives CDR1 LNHDA, CDR2 SQIVND (reference sequence). CDR3 bases: TGTGCCAGTAAGGACAGGGGGCCTCAGCCCCAGCATTTT. It codes for CASKDRGPQPQHF.

The CDR3 protein is CSVVGDSNTEAFF. The CDR3 DNA follows: TGCAGCGTTGTAGGGGACAGTAACACTGAAGCTTTCTTT. The V call is TRBV29-1, the J call TRBJ1-1, with 7 bases lining up with TRBD1. Trimming at V came to 4 bases and at J to 2 bases, leaving 4 bases not matched to a gene. CDR1 is SQVTM, CDR2 ANQGSEA, per germline. CDR3 length equals 13 residues.

CDR3 nucleotide sequence: TGCGCCAGCAAACCCGAGGACAGGGCGCATGAAAAACTGTTTTTT. It codes for CASKPEDRAHEKLFF. The J gene is TRBJ1-4, the V gene TRBV4-1, with TRBD1 identical over 8 bases. Germline V lookup: CDR1 MGHRA, CDR2 YSYEKL. With V trimmed by 7 bases and J by 6 bases, 10 bases remained unmatched. There are 15 residues in the CDR3.

The V call is TRBV3-1 (or the pseudogene TRBV3-2), the J call TRBJ2-1; D is perhaps TRBD2 (5 bases). This CDR3 is 14 amino acids long. Germline-derived CDR1 and CDR2 are LGHDT and YNNKEL (reference sequence). V lost 0 bases and J lost 10, with 13 bases in between. CDR3 sequence reads: CASSQDRIPGEQFF. CDR3 sequence (DNA): TGTGCCAGCAGCCAAGATCGGATTCCGGGAGAGCAGTTCTTC.

The count of this clone is one. The rearrangement uses TRBV2 and TRBJ2-2; D is uncertain. With 9 bases removed from V and 4 bases from J, the gap between germline ends came to 15 bases. The CDR3 runs to 14 residues. CDR1 is SNHLY, CDR2 FYNNEI, per germline. The CDR3, as DNA: TGTGCCAGTATAAAGCAGACGGGCACCGGGGAGCTGTTTTTT. This gives the protein CASIKQTGTGELFF.

The rearrangement joins TRBV19 to TRBJ2-2; D gene unclear. This CDR3 comprises 14 residues. CDR1 is LNHDA, CDR2 SQIVND, per germline (reference sequence). V shed 2 bases and J shed 6 bases, with 10 bases lying between them. The CDR3 DNA reads TGTGCCAGTAGTATAACGCTAAGTTCCGGGGAGCTGTTTTTT. Its translation is CASSITLSSGELFF. The full variable domain, its missing parts supplied by reference TRBV19 and TRBJ2-2, is DGGITQSPKYLFRKEGQNVTLSCEQNLNHDAMYWYRQDPGQGLRLIYYSQIVNDFQKGDIAEGYSVSREKKESFPLTVTSAQKNPTAFYLCASSITLSSGELFFGEGSRLTVL.

The chain joins TRBV19 to TRBJ2-7; 10 nucleotides agree with TRBD1. Germline trimming cut 6 bases from V and 4 bases from J; bases unmatched to any gene: 6. CDR1 is LNHDA, CDR2 SQIVND, per germline (reference sequence). The CDR3 is made up of 14 amino acids. The CDR3 nucleotides read TGTGCCAGTAGGAGGGACAGGGGAGGATACGAGCAGTACTTC. It is translated as CASRRDRGGYEQYF. Looking up the rest from reference TRBV19 and TRBJ2-7 gives the full variable domain: DGGITQSPKYLFRKEGQNVTLSCEQNLNHDAMYWYRQDPGQGLRLIYYSQIVNDFQKGDIAEGYSVSREKKESFPLTVTSAQKNPTAFYLCASRRDRGGYEQYFGPGTRLTVT.

The J gene is TRBJ2-3, the V gene TRBV6-5, with 7 bases that match TRBD2. CDR3 length: 15 residues. CDR1 is MNHEY, CDR2 SVGAGI, per germline. The ends lost 4 bases at V and 6 bases at J; junction bases unmatched: 10. The DNA for the CDR3 is TGTGCCAGCAGTTCCTCAGGGTACGGGGGGGATACGCAGTATTTT. Protein: CASSSSGYGGDTQYF.